This section outlines one T cell receptor (beta chain) sequence together with its context. The antigen remains undetermined. The V gene lost 5 bases and the J gene lost 7 bases, with 18 bases spanning the gap. From germline, CDR1 is MDHEN and CDR2 SYDVKM. The CDR3 is 14 residues long. Data came from immunoSEQ multiplex PCR; TCRdb stores just in-frame clones and leaves some out. This table holds 35,000 to 55,000 clones, about 82% found once. This specimen comes from a study of T cell responses to AZD1222 COVID-19 vaccine. The study, taken as a whole, reports: Reportedly, nearly half the spike-specific TCRs target unmutated variant regions. The donor group comprised mostly white British people and more females; the analysis possibly underestimated clonal diversity. Receipt of two AZD1222 doses was followed by a rise in Spike-specific TCR breadth and depth.

The sample in question was peripheral blood, obtained 28 days after the second dose of the MenACWY control vaccine. The chain combines TRBV28 with TRBJ2-7, with D tentatively TRBD2 (6 bases). The source is an adult who received the MenACWY meningococcal vaccine as a control. DNA of the CDR3: TGTGCCAGCAGTGGAGGGACGGTGCTTCGGGAGCAGTACTTC. This codes for CASSGGTVLREQYF.